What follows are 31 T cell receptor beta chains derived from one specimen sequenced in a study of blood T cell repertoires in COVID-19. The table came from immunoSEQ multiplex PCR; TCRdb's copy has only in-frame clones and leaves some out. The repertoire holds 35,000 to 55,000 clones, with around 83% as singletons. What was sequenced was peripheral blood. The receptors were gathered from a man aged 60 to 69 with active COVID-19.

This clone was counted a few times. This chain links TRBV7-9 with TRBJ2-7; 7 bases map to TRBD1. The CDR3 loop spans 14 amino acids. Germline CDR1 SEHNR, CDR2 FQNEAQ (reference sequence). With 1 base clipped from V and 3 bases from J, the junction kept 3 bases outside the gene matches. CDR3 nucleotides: TGTGCCAGCAGCTTAGGAGACAGGGTCTACGAGCAGTACTTC. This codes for CASSLGDRVYEQYF.

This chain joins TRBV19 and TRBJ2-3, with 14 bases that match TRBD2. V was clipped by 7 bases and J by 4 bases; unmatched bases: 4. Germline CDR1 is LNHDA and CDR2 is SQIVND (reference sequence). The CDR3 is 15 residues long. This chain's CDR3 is CASKETSGGADTQYF. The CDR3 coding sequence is TGTGCCAGTAAAGAGACTAGCGGGGGGGCAGATACGCAGTATTTT. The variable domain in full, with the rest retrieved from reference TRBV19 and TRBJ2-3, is DGGITQSPKYLFRKEGQNVTLSCEQNLNHDAMYWYRQDPGQGLRLIYYSQIVNDFQKGDIAEGYSVSREKKESFPLTVTSAQKNPTAFYLCASKETSGGADTQYFGPGTRLTVL.

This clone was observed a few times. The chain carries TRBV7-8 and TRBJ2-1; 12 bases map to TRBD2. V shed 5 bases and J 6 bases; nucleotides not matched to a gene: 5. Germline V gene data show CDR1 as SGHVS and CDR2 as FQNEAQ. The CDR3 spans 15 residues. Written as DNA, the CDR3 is TGTGCCAGCAGCCCCGGACTAGCGGGACCCAATGAGCAGTTCTTC. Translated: CASSPGLAGPNEQFF.

CDR3 amino acids: CASSLSRDREQYF. The CDR3 DNA is TGTGCCAGCTCGTTGTCCCGGGACAGGGAGCAGTACTTC. J is TRBJ2-7 and V is TRBV18, with TRBD1 matching 8 bases. CDR3 size: 13 residues. Germline V gene sequence: CDR1 KGHSH, CDR2 LQKENI. Trimming at V came to 6 bases and at J to 7 bases, leaving 8 bases not matched to a gene.

The CDR3: CSFLDRLDNYGYTF. In DNA, the CDR3 is TGCAGCTTCTTAGACAGGTTGGACAACTATGGCTACACCTTC. The V call is TRBV29-1, the J call TRBJ1-2; weak D call: TRBD1 (6 bases). The CDR3 sequence is 14 residues long. CDR1 SQVTM and CDR2 ANQGSEA come from the germline V gene. The V gene lost 8 bases and the J gene lost 2 bases, with 18 bases spanning the gap.

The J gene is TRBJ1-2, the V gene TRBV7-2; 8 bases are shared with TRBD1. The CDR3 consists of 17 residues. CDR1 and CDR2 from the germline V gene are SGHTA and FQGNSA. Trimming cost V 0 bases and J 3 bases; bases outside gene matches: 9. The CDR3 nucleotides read TGTGCCAGCAGCTTAGCCGGGGACAGGCTGTTTCACTATGGCTACACCTTC. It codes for CASSLAGDRLFHYGYTF. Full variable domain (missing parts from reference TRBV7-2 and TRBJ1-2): GAGVSQSPSNKVTEKGKDVELRCDPISGHTALYWYRQSLGQGLEFLIYFQGNSAPDKSGLPSDRFSAERTGGSVSTLTIQRTQQEDSAVYLCASSLAGDRLFHYGYTFGSGTRLTVV.

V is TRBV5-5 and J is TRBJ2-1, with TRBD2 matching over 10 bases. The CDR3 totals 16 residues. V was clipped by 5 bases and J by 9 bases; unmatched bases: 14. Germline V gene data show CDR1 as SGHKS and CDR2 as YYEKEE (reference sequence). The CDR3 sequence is CASSPPGLAGAGEQFF. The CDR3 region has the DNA TGTGCCAGCAGTCCCCCAGGGCTAGCGGGGGCAGGTGAGCAGTTCTTC. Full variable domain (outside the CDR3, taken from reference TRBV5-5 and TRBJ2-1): DAGVTQSPTHLIKTRGQQVTLRCSPISGHKSVSWYQQVLGQGPQFIFQYYEKEERGRGNFPDRFSARQFPNYSSELNVNALLLGDSALYLCASSPPGLAGAGEQFFGPGTRLTVL.

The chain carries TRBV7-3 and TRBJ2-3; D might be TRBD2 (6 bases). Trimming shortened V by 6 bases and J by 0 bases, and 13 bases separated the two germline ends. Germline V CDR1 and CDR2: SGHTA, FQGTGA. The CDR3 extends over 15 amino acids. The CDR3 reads CASSKGLPSTDTQYF. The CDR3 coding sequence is TGTGCCAGCAGTAAAGGACTACCTAGCACAGATACGCAGTATTTT.

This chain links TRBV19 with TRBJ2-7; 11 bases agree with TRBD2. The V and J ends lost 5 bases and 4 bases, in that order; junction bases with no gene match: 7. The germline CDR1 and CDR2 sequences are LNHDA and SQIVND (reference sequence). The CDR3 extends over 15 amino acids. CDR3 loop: CASSETSGDLYEQYF. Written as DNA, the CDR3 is TGTGCCAGTAGTGAGACTAGCGGGGATCTTTACGAGCAGTACTTC.

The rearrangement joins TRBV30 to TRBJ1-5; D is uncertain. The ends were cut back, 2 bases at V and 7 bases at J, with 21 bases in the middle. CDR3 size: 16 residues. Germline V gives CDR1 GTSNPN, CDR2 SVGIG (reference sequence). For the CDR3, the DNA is TGTGCCTGGAGTCCCAGTTGGCAGGCCGCGGGACAGCCCCAGCATTTT. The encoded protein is CAWSPSWQAAGQPQHF. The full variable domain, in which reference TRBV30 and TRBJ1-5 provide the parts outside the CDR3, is SQTIHQWPATLVQPVGSPLSLECTVEGTSNPNLYWYRQAAGRGLQLLFYSVGIGQISSEVPQNLSASRPQDRQFILSSKKLLLSDSGFYLCAWSPSWQAAGQPQHFGDGTRLSIL.

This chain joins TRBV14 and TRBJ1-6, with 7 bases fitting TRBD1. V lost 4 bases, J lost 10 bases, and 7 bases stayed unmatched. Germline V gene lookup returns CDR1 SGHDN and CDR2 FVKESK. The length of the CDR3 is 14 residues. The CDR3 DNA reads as TGTGCCAGCAGCCTGGTACAGGGGAACTCACCCCTCCACTTT. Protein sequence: CASSLVQGNSPLHF. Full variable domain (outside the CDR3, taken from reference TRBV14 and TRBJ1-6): EAGVTQFPSHSVIEKGQTVTLRCDPISGHDNLYWYRRVMGKEIKFLLHFVKESKQDESGMPNNRFLAERTGGTYSTLKVQPAELEDSGVYFCASSLVQGNSPLHFGNGTRLTVT.

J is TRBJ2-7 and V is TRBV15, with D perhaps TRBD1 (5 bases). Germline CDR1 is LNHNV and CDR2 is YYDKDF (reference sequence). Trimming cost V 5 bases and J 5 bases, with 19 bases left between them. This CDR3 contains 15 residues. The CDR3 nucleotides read TGTGCCACCAGCGCAACCGGCAGGGCTAAAGACGAGCAGTACTTC. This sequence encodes CATSATGRAKDEQYF.

CDR3 sequence reads: CASSLGLYEQYF. For the CDR3, the DNA is TGTGCCAGCAGTTTGGGCCTCTACGAGCAGTACTTC. The genes are TRBV12-3 or TRBV12-4 and TRBJ2-7; no clear D gene. The CDR3 is made up of 12 amino acids. Deletions cut 3 bases from V and 3 bases from J, with 6 bases between.

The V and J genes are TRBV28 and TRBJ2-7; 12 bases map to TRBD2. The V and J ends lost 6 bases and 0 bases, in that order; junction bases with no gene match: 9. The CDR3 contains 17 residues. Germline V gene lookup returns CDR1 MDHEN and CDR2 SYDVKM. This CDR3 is CASSQGLAGPSSYEQYF. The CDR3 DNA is TGTGCCAGCAGCCAAGGACTAGCGGGACCCAGCTCCTACGAGCAGTACTTC.

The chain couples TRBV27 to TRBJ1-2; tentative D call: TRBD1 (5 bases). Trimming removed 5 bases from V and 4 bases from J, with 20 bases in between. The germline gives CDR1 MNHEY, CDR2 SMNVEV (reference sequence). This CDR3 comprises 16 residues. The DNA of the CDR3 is TGTGCCAGCAGTCCCTACGGACAAAAAGAGAGCTATGGCTACACCTTC. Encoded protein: CASSPYGQKESYGYTF.

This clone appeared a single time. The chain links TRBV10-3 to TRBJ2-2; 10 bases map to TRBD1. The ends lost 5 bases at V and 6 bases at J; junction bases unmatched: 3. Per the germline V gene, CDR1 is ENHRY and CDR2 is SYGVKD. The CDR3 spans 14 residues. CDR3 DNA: TGTGCCATCAGTAGACAGGGGGCGCCCGGGGAGCTGTTTTTT. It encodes CAISRQGAPGELFF.

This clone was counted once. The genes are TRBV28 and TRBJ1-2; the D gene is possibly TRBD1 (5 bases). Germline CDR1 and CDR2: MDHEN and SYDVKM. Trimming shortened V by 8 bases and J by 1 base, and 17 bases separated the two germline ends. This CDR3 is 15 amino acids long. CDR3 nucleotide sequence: TGTGCCAGCGGTCCCTTGGGCGACAGTAACTATGGCTACACCTTC. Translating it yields CASGPLGDSNYGYTF.

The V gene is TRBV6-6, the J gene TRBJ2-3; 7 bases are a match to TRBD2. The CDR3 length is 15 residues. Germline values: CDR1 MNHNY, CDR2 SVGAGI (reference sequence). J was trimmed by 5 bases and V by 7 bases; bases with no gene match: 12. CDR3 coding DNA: TGTGCCAGCACCCTCTCCGGGGGGAGGGTAGATACGCAGTATTTT. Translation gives CASTLSGGRVDTQYF.

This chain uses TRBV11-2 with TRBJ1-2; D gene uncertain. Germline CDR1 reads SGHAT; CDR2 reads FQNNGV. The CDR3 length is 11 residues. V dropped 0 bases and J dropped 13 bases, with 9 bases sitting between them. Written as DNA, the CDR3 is TGTGCCAGCAGCTTAGACGGGGAAAGCACCTTC. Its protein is CASSLDGESTF.

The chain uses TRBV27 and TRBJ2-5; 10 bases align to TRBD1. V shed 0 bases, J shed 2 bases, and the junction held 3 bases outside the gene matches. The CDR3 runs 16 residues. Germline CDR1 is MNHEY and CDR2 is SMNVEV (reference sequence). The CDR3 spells CASSLSWDRGQETQYF. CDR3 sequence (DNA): TGTGCCAGCAGTTTATCCTGGGACAGGGGTCAAGAGACCCAGTACTTC.

CDR3 sequence reads: CASSQRTSAEQFF. CDR3 sequence (DNA): TGCGCCAGCAGCCAAAGGACTAGCGCTGAGCAGTTCTTC. This sequence joins TRBV4-3 and TRBJ2-1; 9 nucleotides line up with TRBD2. V was clipped by 2 bases and J by 9 bases; unmatched bases: 2. This CDR3 has 13 amino acids. Germline V gives CDR1 LGHNA, CDR2 YSLEER.

The CDR3 coding sequence is TGTGCCAGCAGTGCCCTAATAGCTAGCGGGAGCTACGAGCAGTACTTC. Encoded protein: CASSALIASGSYEQYF. This chain links TRBV6-1 with TRBJ2-7, with 10 bases fitting TRBD2. The V and J ends lost 4 bases and 3 bases, in that order; junction bases with no gene match: 9. The CDR3 length is 16 residues. Germline V gene lookup returns CDR1 MNHNS and CDR2 SASEGT.

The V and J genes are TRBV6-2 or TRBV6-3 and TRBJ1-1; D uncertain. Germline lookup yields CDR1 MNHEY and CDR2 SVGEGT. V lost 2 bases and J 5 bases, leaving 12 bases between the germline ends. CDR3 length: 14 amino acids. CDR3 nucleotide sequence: TGTGCCAGCAGTTACCGCCCGGGGAAGACTGAAGCTTTCTTT. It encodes CASSYRPGKTEAFF.

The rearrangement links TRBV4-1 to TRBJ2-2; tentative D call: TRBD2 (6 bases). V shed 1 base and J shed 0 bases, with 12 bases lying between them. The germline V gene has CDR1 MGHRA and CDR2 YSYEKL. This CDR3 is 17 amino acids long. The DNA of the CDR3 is TGCGCCAGCAGCCAAGTAGGGCTAGCGACGAACACCGGGGAGCTGTTTTTT. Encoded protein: CASSQVGLATNTGELFF.

As DNA, the CDR3 is TGTGCCAGCAGCTCCCGGGACAGGGTCAATGAGCAGTTCTTC. This translates into CASSSRDRVNEQFF. The chain carries TRBV5-4 and TRBJ2-1, with 9 positions matching TRBD1. With V trimmed by 3 bases and J by 6 bases, 4 bases remained unmatched. The CDR3 is 14 amino acids. CDR1 and CDR2 (germline): SGHNT, YYREEE (reference sequence).

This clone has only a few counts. CDR3 residues: CSVALGVNQPQHF. DNA for the CDR3: TGCAGCGTTGCTTTGGGCGTAAATCAGCCCCAGCATTTT. J is TRBJ1-5 and V is TRBV29-1; D is uncertain. Per the germline V gene, CDR1 is SQVTM and CDR2 is ANQGSEA. V was pared by 4 bases and J by 4 bases, with 11 bases between. The CDR3 has 13 amino acids.

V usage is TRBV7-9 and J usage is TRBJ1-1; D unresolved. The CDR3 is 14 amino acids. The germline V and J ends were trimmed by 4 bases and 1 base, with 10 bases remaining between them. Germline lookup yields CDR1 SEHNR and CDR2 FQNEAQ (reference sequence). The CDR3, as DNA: TGTGCCAGCAGCTACATCGAGGGGAACACTGAAGCTTTCTTT. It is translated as CASSYIEGNTEAFF.

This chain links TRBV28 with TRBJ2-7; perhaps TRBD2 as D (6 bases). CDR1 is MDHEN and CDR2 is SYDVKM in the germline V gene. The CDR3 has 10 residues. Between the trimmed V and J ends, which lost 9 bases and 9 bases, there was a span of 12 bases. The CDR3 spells CASGRSLQYF. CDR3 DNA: TGTGCCAGTGGGAGGTCACTGCAGTACTTC.

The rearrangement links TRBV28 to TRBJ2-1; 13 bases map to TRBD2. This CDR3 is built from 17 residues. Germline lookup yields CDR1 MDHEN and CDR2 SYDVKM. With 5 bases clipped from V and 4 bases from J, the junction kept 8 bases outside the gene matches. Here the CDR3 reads CASSTTSGRARYNEQFF. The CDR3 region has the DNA TGTGCCAGCAGTACCACTAGCGGGAGGGCCCGGTACAATGAGCAGTTCTTC.

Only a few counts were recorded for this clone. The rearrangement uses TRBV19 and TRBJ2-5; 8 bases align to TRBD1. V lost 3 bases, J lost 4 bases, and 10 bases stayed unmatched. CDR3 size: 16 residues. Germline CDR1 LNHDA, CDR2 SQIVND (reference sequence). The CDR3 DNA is TGTGCCAGTAGTATTGGATGGCAGGGGGCGCGAGAGACCCAGTACTTC. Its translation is CASSIGWQGARETQYF.

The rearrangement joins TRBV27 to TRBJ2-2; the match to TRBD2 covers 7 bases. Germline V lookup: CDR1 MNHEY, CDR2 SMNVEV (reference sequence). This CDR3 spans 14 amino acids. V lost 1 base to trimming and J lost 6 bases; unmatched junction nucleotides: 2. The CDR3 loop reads CASSLFAGAGELFF. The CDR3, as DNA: TGTGCCAGCAGTTTATTCGCGGGGGCCGGGGAGCTGTTTTTT.